This TCR beta chain was sequenced in a study of cytomegalovirus exposure and HLA in healthy donors. Germline values: CDR1 LGHNA, CDR2 YNFKEQ. The CDR3 loop spans 17 amino acids. V shed 0 bases and J shed 3 bases, with 15 bases lying between them. 13 Jbeta primers and 60 Vbeta primers were used for the PCR. Profiled with immunoSEQ multiplex PCR; TCRdb holds only in-frame clones, not every one. There are a few hundred thousand clones in the sample; around 89% occur only once, and more than 0.8% lies in the top ten. The chain combines TRBV4-2 with TRBJ1-3, with TRBD1 as a possible D gene (6 bases). The material sequenced was PBMCs. This sequence was found in a woman aged 18-35 years in good health and CMV-seronegative. The CDR3 loop is CASSQDGPGALGNTIYF. CDR3 nucleotide sequence: TGTGCCAGCAGCCAAGACGGACCAGGGGCGCTTGGAAACACCATATATTTT.